These 9 T cell receptor beta chains were sequenced from one sample in a study of response to subunit inactivated influenza vaccine. TCRdb processed the RT-PCR reads anew with MiXCR; each CDR3 protein has one entry. This sample has 800,000 or so distinct CDR3 sequences, with approximately 22% found just once. Source: PBMCs from blood, taken 5 to 6 days after vaccination. Source of these receptors: a man aged 50 to 59 who received an inactivated influenza vaccine.

This clonotype appeared many times. This rearrangement joins TRBV5-4 to TRBJ2-3; 10 nucleotides match TRBD2. V gave up 0 bases and J gave up 9 bases; unmatched junction bases: 4. The CDR3 runs 14 residues. The germline CDR1 and CDR2 sequences are SGHNT and YYREEE (reference sequence). In nucleotides, the CDR3 is TGTGCCAGCAGCTTGGGACTAGCGGGTGTGACGCAGTATTTT. Its translation is CASSLGLAGVTQYF.

The table lists this clonotype with a few counts. This chain uses TRBV14 with TRBJ2-1, with 10 bases lining up with TRBD2. The CDR3 runs to 17 residues. V lost 0 bases, J lost 12 bases, and 14 bases stayed unmatched. Per the germline V gene, CDR1 is SGHDN and CDR2 is FVKESK. In nucleotides, the CDR3 is TGTGCCAGCAGCCAAGATGTCGCGAGCGGGAGGGCTCATCGGCAGTTCTTC. It encodes CASSQDVASGRAHRQFF. Looking up the rest from reference TRBV14 and TRBJ2-1 gives the full variable domain: EAGVTQFPSHSVIEKGQTVTLRCDPISGHDNLYWYRRVMGKEIKFLLHFVKESKQDESGMPNNRFLAERTGGTYSTLKVQPAELEDSGVYFCASSQDVASGRAHRQFFGPGTRLTVL.

This clonotype was seen a single time. This sequence joins TRBV29-1 and TRBJ2-3; the match to TRBD1 covers 7 bases. J gave up 2 bases and V 6 bases, and 8 bases lay outside the gene matches. This CDR3 is built from 14 residues. The germline CDR1 and CDR2 sequences are SQVTM and ANQGSEA. The CDR3 DNA follows: TGCAGCGTGGAGAGGGGGCTTTCCACAGATACGCAGTATTTT. This gives the protein CSVERGLSTDTQYF.

This clonotype was observed a few times. The gene calls are TRBV10-3 and TRBJ1-6, with a weak D call TRBD1 (5 bases). Trimming shortened V by 4 bases and J by 7 bases, and 14 bases separated the two germline ends. The CDR3 length is 15 residues. In germline, CDR1 is ENHRY, CDR2 SYGVKD. The CDR3 DNA follows: TGTGCCATCAGTGCAAACCGGGACGCAAATTCACCCCTCCACTTT. Translating it yields CAISANRDANSPLHF.

The chain has TRBV12-3 or TRBV12-4 and TRBJ2-5, with 7 bases fitting TRBD1. This CDR3 is built from 13 residues. Trimming at V came to 5 bases and at J to 9 bases, leaving 9 bases not matched to a gene. The CDR3 DNA follows: TGTGCCAGCAGTCCATTGACAGGGTCGTCCCAGTACTTC. Translated, it gives CASSPLTGSSQYF.

This clonotype was observed a handful of times. The rearrangement uses TRBV9 and TRBJ2-5; the D gene is possibly TRBD1 (6 bases). The CDR3 is made up of 14 amino acids. Germline lookup yields CDR1 SGDLS and CDR2 YYNGEE. V lost 4 bases to trimming and J lost 4 bases, with 14 bases between them. DNA for the CDR3: TGTGCCAGCAGCTCCGAGTGGGGGCGAGAGACCCAGTACTTC. Translating it yields CASSSEWGRETQYF.

The sample holds a few counts of this clonotype. The rearrangement joins TRBV5-1 to TRBJ2-2; 10 positions match TRBD2. Trimming took 2 bases from V and 1 from J; bases not matched to a gene: 5. The V gene's germline CDR1 is SGHRS and CDR2 YFSETQ. CDR3 length: 17 amino acids. The CDR3 loop reads CASSLGLAGENTGELFF. CDR3 bases: TGCGCCAGCAGCTTAGGGCTAGCGGGAGAGAACACCGGGGAGCTGTTTTTT.

This clonotype turned up a few times. The CDR3 region is CASSYGELSGANVLTF. The CDR3 DNA follows: TGTGCCAGCAGTTACGGGGAACTCTCTGGGGCCAACGTCCTGACTTTC. V is TRBV6-5 and J is TRBJ2-6; D unresolved. The CDR3 is 16 amino acids. CDR1 is MNHEY and CDR2 is SVGAGI in the germline V gene. V lost 2 bases and J 0 bases, leaving 8 bases between the germline ends.

This chain uses TRBV20-1 with TRBJ2-2; D ambiguous. There are 11 residues in the CDR3. The germline V gene encodes CDR1 DFQATT and CDR2 SNEGSKA (reference sequence). V lost 4 bases and J lost 6, with 6 bases in between. The CDR3 region has the DNA TGCAGTGCTACGCATTCCGGGGAGCTGTTTTTT. The encoded protein is CSATHSGELFF.